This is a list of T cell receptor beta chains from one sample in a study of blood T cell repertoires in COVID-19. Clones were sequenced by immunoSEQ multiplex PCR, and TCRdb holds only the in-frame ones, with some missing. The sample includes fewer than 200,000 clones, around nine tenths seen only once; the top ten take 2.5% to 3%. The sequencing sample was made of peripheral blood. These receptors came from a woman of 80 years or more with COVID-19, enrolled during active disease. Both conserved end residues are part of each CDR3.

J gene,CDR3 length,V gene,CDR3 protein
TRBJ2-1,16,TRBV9,CASSVSSGTSDNEQFF
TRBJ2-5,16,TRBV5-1,CASSLGGSGIQETQYF
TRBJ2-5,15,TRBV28,CASSLVSRLQETQYF
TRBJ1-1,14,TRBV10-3,CAISESLGGTEAFF
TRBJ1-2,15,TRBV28,CASTRGGQGRGGYTF
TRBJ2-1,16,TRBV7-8,CASSPRTSGNYNEQFF
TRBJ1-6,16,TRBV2,CASRDTGGRGNSPLHF
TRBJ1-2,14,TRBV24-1,CATSGATGLHGYTF
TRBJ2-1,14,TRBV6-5,CASSAGLAGVEQFF
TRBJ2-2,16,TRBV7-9,CASSLSSGRDTGELFF
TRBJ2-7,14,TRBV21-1,CASMELAGSYEQYF
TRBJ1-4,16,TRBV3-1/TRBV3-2,CASSPWRSGGWEKLFF
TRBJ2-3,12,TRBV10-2,CASSAGADTQYF
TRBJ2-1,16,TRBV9,CASSAGLAGSGNEQFF
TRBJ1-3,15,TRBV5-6,CASSLRGGAGNTIYF
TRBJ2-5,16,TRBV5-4,CASSRRRTGGEETQYF
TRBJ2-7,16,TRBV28,CASSSPDRRSSYEQYF
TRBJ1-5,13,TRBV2,CASTRQGYEPQHF
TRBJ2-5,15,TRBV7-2,CASSLGGRAQETQYF
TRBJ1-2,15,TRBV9,CASSALGARSYGYTF
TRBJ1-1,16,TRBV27,CASSQRTVSMNTEAFF
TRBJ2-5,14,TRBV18,CASSPRGSGETQYF
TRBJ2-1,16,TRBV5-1,CASSLDGLAVYNEQFF
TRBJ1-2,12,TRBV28,CANQGARGGYTF
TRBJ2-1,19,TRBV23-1,CASSQPPTRVRGCYNEQFF
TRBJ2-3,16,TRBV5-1,CASSLATGGESDTQYF
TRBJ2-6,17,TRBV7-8,CASAGLAGVSGANVLTF
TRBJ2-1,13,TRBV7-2,CASSLDYNNEQFF
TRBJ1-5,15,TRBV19,CASRTGGLGNQPQHF
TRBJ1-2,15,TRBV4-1,CASSQSGQAYYGYTF
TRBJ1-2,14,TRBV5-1,CASSSDRGVNGYTF
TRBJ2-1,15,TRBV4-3,CASSHGTDAYNEQFF
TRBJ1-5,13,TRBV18,CASSLDSSQPQHF
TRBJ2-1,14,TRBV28,CASSILSDSSRTFF
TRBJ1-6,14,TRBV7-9,CASGRGSAGSPLHF
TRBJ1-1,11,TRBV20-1,CSARGSTEAFF
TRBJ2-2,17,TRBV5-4,CASSPRSGQSVSGELFF
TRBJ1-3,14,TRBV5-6,CASSLVRGGNTIYF
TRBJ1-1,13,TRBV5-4,CASSLGHGGGAFF
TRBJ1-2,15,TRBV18,CASSRPGQVNYGYTF
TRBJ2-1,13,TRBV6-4,CASSGTSHNEQFF
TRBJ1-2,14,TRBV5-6,CASRGTATNYGYTF
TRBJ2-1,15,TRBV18,CASSARLAPVNEQFF
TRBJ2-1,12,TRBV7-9,CASSTQGIEQFF
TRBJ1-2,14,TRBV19,CASSKTGMDYGYTF
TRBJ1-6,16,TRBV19,CASRGTGTLNNSPLHF
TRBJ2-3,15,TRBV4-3,CASSQSGTGLDTQYF
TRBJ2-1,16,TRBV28,CASSPPGHTLNNEQFF
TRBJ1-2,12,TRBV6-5,CASSSTGNGYTF
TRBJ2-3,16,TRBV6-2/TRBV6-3,CASSYPSGLRRDTQYF
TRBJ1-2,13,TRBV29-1,CSAVGPTDYGYTF
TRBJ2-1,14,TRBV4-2,CASSLSRQGGEQFF
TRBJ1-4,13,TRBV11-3,CASSMGQGEKLFF
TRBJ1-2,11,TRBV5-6,CASSRDYGYTF
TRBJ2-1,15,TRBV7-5,CARSLARPSGGEQFF
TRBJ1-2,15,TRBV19,CASSIPGGINYGYTF
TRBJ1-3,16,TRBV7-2,CASSLAGRGNGNTIYF
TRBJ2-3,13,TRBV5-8,CASSRQSADTQYF
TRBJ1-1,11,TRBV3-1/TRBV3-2,CASSQAREAFF